Listed below are T cell receptor beta chains from one sample, sequenced in a study of shared clonotypes between healthy human individuals. Assay used: immunoSEQ multiplex PCR; TCRdb lists only in-frame clones, some missing. The profile shows over 400,000 clones, roughly 80% of them singletons. Source material: PBMCs. The receptor set was obtained from a woman aged 40-49 years in good health. Some clones in this sample may be carry-over from other donors' samples. CDR3s include the opening cysteine and the closing phenylalanine or tryptophan. D genes are given only for firm matches. Only part of the rows carry a size: once, few, many, or a class if the clone is expanded.

CDR3aa: CASSLSPGSAEAFF; CDR3nt: TGTGCCAGCAGTTTATCGCCGGGGAGCGCTGAAGCTTTCTTT; v_gene: TRBV27; d_gene: .; j_gene: TRBJ1-1; abundance: .
CDR3aa: CASRLDRGPADTQYF; CDR3nt: TGTGCCAGCAGACTGGACAGGGGGCCGGCAGATACGCAGTATTTT; v_gene: TRBV2; d_gene: TRBD1; j_gene: TRBJ2-3; abundance: .
CDR3aa: CASSVVGSGPEKLFF; CDR3nt: TGTGCCAGCAGCGTAGTTGGGTCAGGGCCTGAAAAACTGTTTTTT; v_gene: TRBV9; d_gene: .; j_gene: TRBJ1-4; abundance: .
CDR3aa: CASSPTGGNYNEQFF; CDR3nt: TGTGCCAGCAGCCCGACAGGGGGCAACTACAATGAGCAGTTCTTC; v_gene: TRBV7-2; d_gene: TRBD1; j_gene: TRBJ2-1; abundance: .
CDR3aa: CASSFRDRGKIAKNIQYF; CDR3nt: TGTGCCAGCAGTTTTCGGGACAGGGGGAAAATAGCCAAAAACATTCAGTACTTC; v_gene: TRBV28; d_gene: TRBD1; j_gene: TRBJ2-4; abundance: once
CDR3aa: CASSLTSGSYEQYF; CDR3nt: TGCGCCAGCAGCCTGACTAGCGGGAGTTACGAGCAGTACTTC; v_gene: TRBV5-1; d_gene: TRBD2; j_gene: TRBJ2-7; abundance: .
CDR3aa: CASIPRLARAFYEQFF; CDR3nt: TGTGCCAGCATCCCACGGCTAGCTAGAGCATTCTATGAGCAGTTCTTC; v_gene: TRBV2; d_gene: .; j_gene: TRBJ2-1; abundance: .
CDR3aa: CASSPQGGFDNEQFF; CDR3nt: TGTGCCAGCAGCCCCCAGGGAGGGTTCGACAATGAGCAGTTCTTC; v_gene: TRBV7-9; d_gene: TRBD2; j_gene: TRBJ2-1; abundance: .
CDR3aa: CSGGGRAAGNEQFF; CDR3nt: TGCAGCGGGGGTGGGAGGGCCGCGGGCAATGAGCAGTTCTTC; v_gene: TRBV29-1; d_gene: TRBD2; j_gene: TRBJ2-1; abundance: .
CDR3aa: CSVEDLLHEQYF; CDR3nt: TGCAGCGTTGAAGATCTTCTCCACGAGCAGTACTTC; v_gene: TRBV29-1; d_gene: .; j_gene: TRBJ2-7; abundance: many
CDR3aa: CASSSTGLSGANVLTF; CDR3nt: TGCGCCAGCAGCTCGACAGGGCTCTCTGGGGCCAACGTCCTGACTTTC; v_gene: TRBV5-1; d_gene: TRBD1; j_gene: TRBJ2-6; abundance: .
CDR3aa: CASSQDRGSTDTQYF; CDR3nt: TGTGCCAGCAGCCAAGATCGAGGGAGCACAGATACGCAGTATTTT; v_gene: TRBV4-2; d_gene: .; j_gene: TRBJ2-3; abundance: .
CDR3aa: CAISVGGQGADNGYTF; CDR3nt: TGTGCCATCAGTGTGGGGGGACAGGGGGCTGATAATGGCTACACCTTC; v_gene: TRBV10-3; d_gene: TRBD1; j_gene: TRBJ1-2; abundance: .
CDR3aa: CASSGTGTGTGELFF; CDR3nt: TGTGCCAGCAGTGGGACAGGGACGGGCACCGGGGAGCTGTTTTTT; v_gene: TRBV2; d_gene: TRBD1; j_gene: TRBJ2-2; abundance: .